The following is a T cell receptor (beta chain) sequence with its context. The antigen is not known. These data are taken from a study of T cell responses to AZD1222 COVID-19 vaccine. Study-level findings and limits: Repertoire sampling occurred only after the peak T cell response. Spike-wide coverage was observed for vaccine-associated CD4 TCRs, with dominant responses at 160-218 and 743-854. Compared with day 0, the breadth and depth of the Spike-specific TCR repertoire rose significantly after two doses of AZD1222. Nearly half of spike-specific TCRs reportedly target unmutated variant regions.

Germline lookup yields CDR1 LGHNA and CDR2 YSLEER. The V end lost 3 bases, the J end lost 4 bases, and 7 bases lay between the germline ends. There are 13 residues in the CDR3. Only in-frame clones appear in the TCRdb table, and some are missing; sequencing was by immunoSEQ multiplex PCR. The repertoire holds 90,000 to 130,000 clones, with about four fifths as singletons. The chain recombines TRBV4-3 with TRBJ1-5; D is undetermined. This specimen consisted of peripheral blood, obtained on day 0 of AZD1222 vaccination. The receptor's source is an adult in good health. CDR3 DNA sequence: TGCGCCAGCAGCCAGCGAATTAATCAGCCCCAGCATTTT. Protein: CASSQRINQPQHF.